This T cell receptor (beta chain) comes out of a study of T cells expressing NK-cell markers. The CDR3 loop spans 16 amino acids. The germline V gene has CDR1 LNHDA and CDR2 SQIVND (reference sequence). Whole-study findings and limits: The share of CD8+ T cells held by dominant NKG2C+ clonotypes was about 1.0-8% in about 6 donors.

TCRdb re-called the 5' RACE reads, yielding one record per CDR3 amino acid sequence without DNA. The table lists fewer than 400,000 distinct CDR3 sequences. In regard to this clonotype: Its specificity is unknown.

Sample: blood T cells: a sorted CD56 or NKG2C T cell subset, CD4+ or CD8+ T cells, or bulk PBMC T cells (not recorded which). The genes are TRBV19 and TRBJ2-2; the TRBD1 assignment by TCRdb is unverifiable without DNA. This sequence was found in a man between 18 and 69 years old in good health. The CDR3 protein is CASSAHSGVTTGELFF.